The 28 T cell receptor beta chains in this list originate from one sample, sequenced in a study of CD8 T cells in Susac syndrome. With random hexamers, about 0.5 to 1 ug RNA was reverse transcribed. TCRdb re-called the immunoSEQ multiplex PCR reads with MiXCR, one entry per CDR3 protein. The data hold about 240,000 distinct CDR3 sequences, with 90% to 96% observed a single time. Sequenced: CD4+ T cells from PBMCs. The receptors originated from a human donor with Susac syndrome.

V usage is TRBV28 and J usage is TRBJ1-1; TRBD1 matches 8 bases. CDR3 size: 15 residues. V dropped 3 bases and J dropped 1; count of bases not matched to a gene: 4. Germline loops: CDR1 MDHEN, CDR2 SYDVKM. CDR3 coding DNA: TGTGCCAGCAGTTTCTCAGGGGGCTGGAACACTGAAGCTTTCTTT. This translates into CASSFSGGWNTEAFF.

V gene TRBV9 combines with J gene TRBJ2-5; 10 bases are a match to TRBD1. This CDR3 spans 15 amino acids. J was trimmed by 2 bases and V by 2 bases; bases with no gene match: 3. From germline, CDR1 is SGDLS and CDR2 YYNGEE. This CDR3 is CASSVGTGVQETQYF. Here the CDR3 DNA reads TGTGCCAGCAGCGTCGGGACAGGGGTTCAAGAGACCCAGTACTTC.

The gene calls are TRBV20-1 and TRBJ2-5; 9 bases agree with TRBD1. V lost 6 bases to trimming and J lost 4 bases; unmatched junction nucleotides: 6. The length of the CDR3 is 13 residues. The germline V gene has CDR1 DFQATT and CDR2 SNEGSKA (reference sequence). DNA for the CDR3: TGCAGTGCCAGTACAGGGGGCATAGAGACCCAGTACTTC. Protein product: CSASTGGIETQYF.

The chain employs TRBV6-1 and TRBJ1-5; 7 nucleotides agree with TRBD1. Germline values: CDR1 MNHNS, CDR2 SASEGT. Unmatched junction bases numbered 8, after V lost 5 bases and J lost 7 bases. This CDR3 contains 14 residues. In nucleotides, the CDR3 is TGTGCCAGCAGTCAGACAGGGAGGATGCAGCCCCAGCATTTT. Translating gives CASSQTGRMQPQHF.

The chain links TRBV12-3 or TRBV12-4 to TRBJ2-5; D unclear. The CDR3 sequence is 14 residues long. Trimming removed 3 bases from V and 4 bases from J, with 12 bases in between. DNA for the CDR3: TGTGCCAGCAGTTTCCGCCTTTTAGGAGAGACCCAGTACTTC. Translated: CASSFRLLGETQYF.

This clonotype was seen a handful of times. The chain links TRBV18 to TRBJ2-3, with D unclear. Between the trimmed V and J ends, which lost 3 bases and 5 bases, there was a span of 3 bases. This CDR3 has 11 residues. Germline V lookup: CDR1 KGHSH, CDR2 LQKENI. The CDR3 DNA is TGTGCCAGCTCACCGGAAGATACGCAGTATTTT. This sequence encodes CASSPEDTQYF.

The V gene is TRBV30, the J gene TRBJ2-7; D is possibly TRBD2 (5 bases). CDR3 size: 14 residues. Per the germline V gene, CDR1 is GTSNPN and CDR2 is SVGIG (reference sequence). V lost 2 bases and J 5 bases, leaving 16 bases between the germline ends. This CDR3 reads CAWSILTTRHEQYF. In DNA form, the CDR3 reads TGTGCCTGGAGTATATTAACAACTAGGCACGAGCAGTACTTC.

The rearrangement uses TRBV6-2 or TRBV6-3 and TRBJ1-2; no firm D call. The length of the CDR3 is 14 residues. The germline V gene has CDR1 MNHEY and CDR2 SVGEGT. The germline V and J ends were trimmed by 0 bases and 8 bases, with 13 bases remaining between them. CDR3 DNA sequence: TGTGCCAGCAGTTACTCGATCTCCGGGTTGGGCTACACCTTC. It translates to CASSYSISGLGYTF.

The chain uses TRBV20-1 and TRBJ2-5; unclear D gene. The CDR3 totals 12 residues. CDR1 and CDR2 (germline): DFQATT, SNEGSKA (reference sequence). Trimming pared 3 bases from V and 2 bases from J, leaving 7 bases between. For the CDR3, the DNA is TGCAGTGCTAGGCGTGTTCAAGAGACCCAGTACTTC. Its protein product is CSARRVQETQYF.

This chain links TRBV12-3 or TRBV12-4 with TRBJ1-4; TRBD1 matches at 7 bases. The CDR3 is made up of 15 amino acids. Germline trimming cut 6 bases from V and 8 bases from J; bases unmatched to any gene: 12. CDR3 sequence reads: CASSLITGVGEKLFF. DNA for the CDR3: TGTGCCAGCAGCTTGATCACAGGGGTGGGCGAAAAACTGTTTTTT.

This chain uses TRBV28 with TRBJ2-6; a possible D gene is TRBD2 (5 bases). Germline CDR1 MDHEN, CDR2 SYDVKM. The CDR3 covers 15 residues. With 3 bases removed from V and 4 bases from J, the gap between germline ends came to 10 bases. The CDR3 nucleotides are TGTGCCAGCAGTTTTCCGGGGTCGGGGGCCAACGTCCTGACTTTC. This translates into CASSFPGSGANVLTF.

This chain links TRBV6-2 or TRBV6-3 with TRBJ2-7, with a possible D match to TRBD2 (6 bases). Germline-derived CDR1 and CDR2 are MNHEY and SVGEGT. The CDR3 totals 15 residues. V lost 2 bases, J lost 3 bases, and 14 bases lay in between. The CDR3: CASSYPTSRLYEQYF. The CDR3 DNA reads as TGTGCCAGCAGTTACCCTACTAGCAGACTCTACGAGCAGTACTTC.

The chain is built from TRBV4-1 and TRBJ2-1, with D possibly being TRBD1 or TRBD2 (5 bases each). Between the trimmed V and J ends, which lost 5 bases and 12 bases, there was a span of 14 bases. Germline CDR1 reads MGHRA; CDR2 reads YSYEKL. CDR3 length: 12 amino acids. The CDR3 DNA reads TGCGCCAGCAGCTTCCCCAGGGACCGGCAGTTCTTC. It is translated as CASSFPRDRQFF.

The V and J genes are TRBV18 and TRBJ2-7, with TRBD2 matching 8 bases. The J segment lost 3 bases and the V segment lost 2 bases, leaving 9 bases of the junction unmatched. The germline V gene encodes CDR1 KGHSH and CDR2 LQKENI. The CDR3 has 16 residues. The CDR3 protein is CASSPTGTSYDYEQYF. The DNA of the CDR3 is TGTGCCAGCTCACCAACCGGGACTAGTTACGACTACGAGCAGTACTTC.

The V call is TRBV9, the J call TRBJ2-2, with TRBD1 as a possible D gene (5 bases). This CDR3 region has 15 residues. V was pared by 4 bases and J by 3 bases, with 13 bases between. Germline V gene lookup returns CDR1 SGDLS and CDR2 YYNGEE. This chain's CDR3 is CASSPRQTYTGELFF. CDR3 coding DNA: TGTGCCAGCAGCCCCAGACAGACCTACACCGGGGAGCTGTTTTTT.

V and J are TRBV20-1 and TRBJ2-7; 13 nucleotides agree with TRBD2. The CDR3 covers 15 residues. Germline V gene data show CDR1 as DFQATT and CDR2 as SNEGSKA (reference sequence). V gave up 5 bases and J gave up 3 bases; unmatched junction bases: 7. CDR3 loop: CSASIGTSGVYEQYF. CDR3 DNA sequence: TGCAGTGCTTCAATAGGGACTAGCGGGGTCTACGAGCAGTACTTC.

This clonotype appeared a single time. The chain combines TRBV19 with TRBJ2-5, with D unclear. This CDR3 contains 13 residues. V lost 0 bases, J lost 4 bases, and 6 bases lay in between. In germline, CDR1 is LNHDA, CDR2 SQIVND (reference sequence). The CDR3 loop is CASSIEDGETQYF. The CDR3 DNA is TGTGCCAGTAGTATAGAAGACGGAGAGACCCAGTACTTC.

This chain connects TRBV20-1 to TRBJ2-7; 11 bases are a match to TRBD2. CDR1 is DFQATT, CDR2 SNEGSKA, per germline (reference sequence). CDR3 size: 15 residues. Losses at the gene ends were 5 bases for V and 3 bases for J; bases not matched to a gene: 9. The CDR3 coding sequence is TGCAGTGCTCGTGATCGACTAGCGGGAAGCTACGAGCAGTACTTC. Its translation is CSARDRLAGSYEQYF.

In nucleotides, the CDR3 is TGTGCCAGCAGCCACCTCACCGGGCAGGGCTACGAGCAGTACTTC. It is translated as CASSHLTGQGYEQYF. The rearrangement uses TRBV28 and TRBJ2-7, with TRBD1 as a possible D gene (5 bases). CDR3 length equals 15 residues. V shed 6 bases and J shed 3 bases, with 18 bases lying between them. CDR1 MDHEN and CDR2 SYDVKM come from the germline V gene.

J is TRBJ2-7 and V is TRBV7-9, with TRBD1 as a possible D gene (6 bases). This CDR3 is built from 16 residues. Germline values: CDR1 SEHNR, CDR2 FQNEAQ (reference sequence). Trimming took 4 bases from V and 0 from J, leaving 16 bases between them. The CDR3 bases are TGTGCCAGCAGCTCCTCCCGGCAGGGGACCTCCTACGAGCAGTACTTC. This codes for CASSSSRQGTSYEQYF.

The chain carries TRBV25-1 and TRBJ1-4; D is unclear. V gave up 2 bases and J gave up 4 bases, with 11 bases separating them. This CDR3 has 15 residues. CDR1 and CDR2 (germline): MGHDK, SYGVNS. The CDR3 DNA reads as TGTGCCAGCAGTGAAGGACCGGTATTTAATGAAAAACTGTTTTTT. Its protein is CASSEGPVFNEKLFF.

The chain couples TRBV3-1 to TRBJ2-1; tentative D call: TRBD1 (6 bases). The CDR3 runs 15 residues. V was shortened by 4 bases and J by 1 base, with 11 bases between the two germline ends. Germline CDR1 is LGHDT and CDR2 is YNNKEL (reference sequence). In DNA form, the CDR3 reads TGTGCCAGCAGCCCCGGGACACCTTCCTACAATGAGCAGTTCTTC. Its protein product is CASSPGTPSYNEQFF.

This sequence joins TRBV25-1 and TRBJ2-1; D may be TRBD1 or TRBD2 (5 bases each). The length of the CDR3 is 16 residues. Germline CDR1 MGHDK, CDR2 SYGVNS. V gave up 1 base and J gave up 7 bases, with 17 bases separating them. The CDR3 spells CASSEFGGEHRNEQFF. The CDR3 nucleotides read TGTGCCAGCAGTGAATTTGGGGGAGAGCACCGTAATGAGCAGTTCTTC.

The chain couples TRBV10-3 to TRBJ2-1; 9 nucleotides line up with TRBD2. This CDR3 is 14 amino acids long. Unmatched junction bases numbered 10, after V lost 11 bases and J lost 5 bases. Germline CDR1 ENHRY, CDR2 SYGVKD. CDR3: CASLGLAGNNEQFF. In nucleotides, the CDR3 is TGTGCCTCCCTCGGTCTAGCGGGAAACAATGAGCAGTTCTTC.

This clonotype occurred once. V and J are TRBV4-1 and TRBJ1-1; 7 bases fit TRBD1. There are 17 residues in the CDR3. V shed 1 base, J shed 6 bases, and the junction held 14 bases outside the gene matches. Per germline, CDR1 MGHRA and CDR2 YSYEKL. The CDR3 here is CASSQGRQGGVEAEAFF. CDR3 bases: TGCGCCAGCAGCCAAGGGAGGCAGGGGGGGGTAGAGGCTGAAGCTTTCTTT.

The chain carries TRBV4-1 and TRBJ2-3; 7 positions match TRBD2. Losses at the gene ends were 0 bases for V and 2 bases for J; bases not matched to a gene: 8. Germline lookup yields CDR1 MGHRA and CDR2 YSYEKL. CDR3 length: 17 amino acids. The CDR3 sequence is CASSQEGTGGHTDTQYF. CDR3 nucleotide sequence: TGCGCCAGCAGCCAAGAAGGGACGGGAGGACACACAGATACGCAGTATTTT.

The CDR3 spells CASSLHEGAGEQYF. The CDR3 DNA reads TGCGCCAGCAGCCTACATGAGGGCGCGGGGGAGCAGTACTTC. The chain combines TRBV4-1 with TRBJ2-7; a possible D gene is TRBD2 (6 bases). Germline V lookup: CDR1 MGHRA, CDR2 YSYEKL. Trimming took off 4 bases at V and 7 bases at J, with 17 bases between the two ends. There are 14 residues in the CDR3.

The chain recombines TRBV20-1 with TRBJ1-1, with D perhaps TRBD1 (6 bases). Deletions cut 6 bases from V and 1 base from J, with 15 bases between. This CDR3 region has 14 residues. Germline CDR1 reads DFQATT; CDR2 reads SNEGSKA (reference sequence). The CDR3 DNA reads TGCAGTGCCCGGACAGACGAGTGGAACACTGAAGCTTTCTTT. Encoded protein: CSARTDEWNTEAFF.